Listed here are 13 T cell receptor beta chains from one sample, sequenced in a study of blood T cell repertoires in COVID-19. The table came from immunoSEQ multiplex PCR; TCRdb's copy has only in-frame clones and leaves some out. The sample comprises approximately 77,000 clones, roughly 80% of which are singletons, and about 20% rests with the top ten. Sequencing input: peripheral blood. The source is an older woman with acute or convalescent COVID-19.

The chain recombines TRBV10-3 with TRBJ1-4; D possibly corresponds to TRBD1 (5 bases). Germline V gives CDR1 ENHRY, CDR2 SYGVKD. Trimming took off 2 bases at V and 6 bases at J, with 16 bases between the two ends. This CDR3 is 16 amino acids long. The CDR3 coding sequence is TGTGCCATCAGTGAGGCGACGACTAGGGGACATGAAAAACTGTTTTTT. It yields the protein CAISEATTRGHEKLFF.

The chain joins TRBV7-2 to TRBJ2-5; D might be TRBD1 (5 bases). The CDR3 loop spans 14 amino acids. CDR1 and CDR2 (germline): SGHTA, FQGNSA. The germline V and J ends were trimmed by 5 bases and 6 bases, with 16 bases remaining between them. The DNA of the CDR3 is TGTGCCAGCAGCGCCTCAAATGGGGCGAAGACCCAGTACTTC. Protein: CASSASNGAKTQYF.

V usage is TRBV6-1 and J usage is TRBJ2-7, with 7 bases identical to TRBD1. This CDR3 has 15 amino acids. Germline V gives CDR1 MNHNS, CDR2 SASEGT. The junction had 4 bases not matched to a gene; V was cut back by 2 bases and J by 0 bases. CDR3 sequence (DNA): TGTGCCAGCAGTGAACCGGGACAGAACTCCTACGAGCAGTACTTC. Translating it yields CASSEPGQNSYEQYF.

This rearrangement joins TRBV4-1 to TRBJ1-3; 12 bases line up with TRBD1. The V segment lost 6 bases and the J segment 4 bases; nucleotides outside the gene matches: 10. The CDR3 has 17 residues. Germline V gives CDR1 MGHRA, CDR2 YSYEKL. The CDR3 loop is CASRAMGQGAEGNTIYF. CDR3 nucleotides: TGCGCCAGCAGGGCTATGGGACAGGGGGCGGAAGGAAACACCATATATTTT.

The rearrangement uses TRBV9 and TRBJ2-3; 9 bases line up with TRBD2. The CDR3 is 15 amino acids. J lost 1 base, V lost 4 bases, and 4 bases had no gene match. CDR1 SGDLS and CDR2 YYNGEE come from the germline V gene. The CDR3 reads CASSPRTSGTDTQYF. The CDR3 DNA follows: TGTGCCAGCAGCCCGAGGACTAGCGGCACAGATACGCAGTATTTT.

V is TRBV5-1 and J is TRBJ2-5; weak D call: TRBD1 (5 bases). The CDR3 is 15 amino acids. V dropped 3 bases and J dropped 9 bases, with 21 bases sitting between them. The germline V gene encodes CDR1 SGHRS and CDR2 YFSETQ. The DNA of the CDR3 is TGCGCCAGCAGCTCACCGACAGATTCCCCTTCGGCCCAGTACTTC. As protein: CASSSPTDSPSAQYF.

V gene TRBV5-5 combines with J gene TRBJ1-5, with 8 bases identical to TRBD1. Germline V gene lookup returns CDR1 SGHKS and CDR2 YYEKEE (reference sequence). The length of the CDR3 is 19 residues. V was clipped by 0 bases and J by 6 bases; unmatched bases: 17. CDR3 sequence reads: CASSLGARGQMALGQPQHF. The CDR3 nucleotides are TGTGCCAGCAGCTTGGGGGCCAGGGGGCAGATGGCCCTGGGTCAGCCCCAGCATTTT.

This sequence joins TRBV2 and TRBJ1-1; 8 bases match TRBD1. With 6 bases clipped from V and 7 bases from J, the junction kept 7 bases outside the gene matches. Germline values: CDR1 SNHLY, CDR2 FYNNEI. The CDR3 totals 13 residues. CDR3 protein: CASSRTGQYEAFF. The CDR3 DNA is TGTGCCAGCAGCCGGACAGGGCAGTATGAAGCTTTCTTT. Variable domain in full (rest from reference TRBV2 and TRBJ1-1): EPEVTQTPSHQVTQMGQEVILRCVPISNHLYFYWYRQILGQKVEFLVSFYNNEISEKSEIFDDQFSVERPDGSNFTLKIRSTKLEDSAMYFCASSRTGQYEAFFGQGTRLTVV.

CDR3 in amino acids: CATSDPRTGSNEQFF. The CDR3 DNA sequence: TGTGCCACCAGTGATCCCCGAACAGGGAGCAATGAGCAGTTCTTC. This chain uses TRBV24-1 with TRBJ2-1, with D possibly matching TRBD1 (6 bases). The CDR3 sequence is 15 residues long. V shed 3 bases and J shed 6 bases, with 14 bases lying between them. CDR1 and CDR2 from the germline V gene are KGHDR and SFDVKD.

The chain carries TRBV9 and TRBJ2-4; TRBD1 aligns across 7 bases. The junction had 8 bases not matched to a gene; V was cut back by 4 bases and J by 7 bases. This CDR3 has 14 residues. Germline loops: CDR1 SGDLS, CDR2 YYNGEE. CDR3 sequence reads: CASSKTGSGNIQYF. The CDR3 DNA reads as TGTGCCAGCAGCAAGACAGGGTCAGGGAACATTCAGTACTTC.

This chain connects TRBV6-6 to TRBJ2-2, with a possible D match to TRBD2 (7 bases). The CDR3 runs to 16 residues. CDR1 is MNHNY and CDR2 is SVGAGI in the germline V gene (reference sequence). V shed 1 base and J shed 0 bases, with 9 bases lying between them. CDR3 loop: CASSYYGGPNTGELFF. DNA for the CDR3: TGTGCCAGCAGTTACTACGGGGGGCCGAACACCGGGGAGCTGTTTTTT.

V and J are TRBV5-6 and TRBJ2-7, with 10 positions matching TRBD1. This CDR3 contains 15 residues. Germline V gene data show CDR1 as SGHDT and CDR2 as YYEEEE. V lost 4 bases and J lost 3; bases outside the gene matches: 7. The CDR3 DNA is TGTGCCAGCAGCGCCCGGGACAGGGGACTCTACGAGCAGTACTTC. It encodes CASSARDRGLYEQYF.

This clone was counted a few times. The gene calls are TRBV7-9 and TRBJ1-5; D unclear. V was trimmed by 0 bases and J by 3 bases, leaving 12 bases between them. CDR1 and CDR2 from the germline V gene are SEHNR and FQNEAQ (reference sequence). The CDR3 contains 16 residues. The CDR3 loop reads CASSLAGSQPNQPQHF. In DNA form, the CDR3 reads TGTGCCAGCAGCTTAGCGGGCAGCCAACCCAATCAGCCCCAGCATTTT.